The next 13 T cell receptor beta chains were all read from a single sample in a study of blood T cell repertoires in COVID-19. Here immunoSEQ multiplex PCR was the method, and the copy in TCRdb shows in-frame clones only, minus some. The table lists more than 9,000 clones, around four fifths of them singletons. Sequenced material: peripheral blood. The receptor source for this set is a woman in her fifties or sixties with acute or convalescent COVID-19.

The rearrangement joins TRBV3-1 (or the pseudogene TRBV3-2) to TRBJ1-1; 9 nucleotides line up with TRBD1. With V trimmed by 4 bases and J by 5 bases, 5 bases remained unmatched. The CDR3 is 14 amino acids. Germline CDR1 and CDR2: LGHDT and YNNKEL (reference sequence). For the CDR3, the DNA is TGTGCCAGCAGCCCGTGGACAGGGGAGACTGAAGCTTTCTTT. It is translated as CASSPWTGETEAFF.

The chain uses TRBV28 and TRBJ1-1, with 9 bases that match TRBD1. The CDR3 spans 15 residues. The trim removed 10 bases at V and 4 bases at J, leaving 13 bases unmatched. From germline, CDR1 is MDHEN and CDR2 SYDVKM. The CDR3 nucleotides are TGTGCCATCTCGGGAGGGACAGGGTTAGGCACTGAAGCTTTCTTT. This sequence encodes CAISGGTGLGTEAFF.

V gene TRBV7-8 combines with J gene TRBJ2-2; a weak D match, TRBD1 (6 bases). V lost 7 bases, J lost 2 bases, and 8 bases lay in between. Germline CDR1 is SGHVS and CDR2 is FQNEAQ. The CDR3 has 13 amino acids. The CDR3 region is CASNRANTGELFF. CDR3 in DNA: TGTGCCAGCAACAGGGCCAACACCGGGGAGCTGTTTTTT.

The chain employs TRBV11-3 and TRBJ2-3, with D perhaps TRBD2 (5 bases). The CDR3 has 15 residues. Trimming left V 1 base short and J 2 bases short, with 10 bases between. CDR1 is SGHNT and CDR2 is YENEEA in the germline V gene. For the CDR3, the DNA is TGTGCCAGCAGCTTAGGGGCGGGCTTCACAGATACGCAGTATTTT. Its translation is CASSLGAGFTDTQYF.

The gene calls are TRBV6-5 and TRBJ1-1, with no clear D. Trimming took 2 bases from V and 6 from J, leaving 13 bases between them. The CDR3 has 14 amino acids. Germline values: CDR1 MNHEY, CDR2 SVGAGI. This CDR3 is CASSYETSRAEAFF. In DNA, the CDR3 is TGTGCCAGCAGTTACGAGACCTCGAGGGCTGAAGCTTTCTTT.

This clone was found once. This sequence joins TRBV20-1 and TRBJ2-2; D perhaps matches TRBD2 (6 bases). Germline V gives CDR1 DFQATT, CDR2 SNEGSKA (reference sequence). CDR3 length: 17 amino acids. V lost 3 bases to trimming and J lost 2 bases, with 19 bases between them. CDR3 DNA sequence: TGCAGTGCTAGTGAACCTCACATGGGACTTAACACCGGGGAGCTGTTTTTT. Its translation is CSASEPHMGLNTGELFF.

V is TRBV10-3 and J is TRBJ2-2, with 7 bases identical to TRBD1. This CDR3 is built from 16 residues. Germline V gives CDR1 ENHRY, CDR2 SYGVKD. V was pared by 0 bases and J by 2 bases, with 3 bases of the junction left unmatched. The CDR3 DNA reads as TGTGCCATCAGTGAGTCGACAGGGAGTAACACCGGGGAGCTGTTTTTT. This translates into CAISESTGSNTGELFF.

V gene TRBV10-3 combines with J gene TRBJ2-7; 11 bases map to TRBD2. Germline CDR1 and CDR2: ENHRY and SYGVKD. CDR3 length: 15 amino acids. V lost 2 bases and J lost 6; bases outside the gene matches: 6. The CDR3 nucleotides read TGTGCCATCAGTGAGGCTAGCGGGGGGAAGGCCGAGCAGTACTTC. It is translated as CAISEASGGKAEQYF.

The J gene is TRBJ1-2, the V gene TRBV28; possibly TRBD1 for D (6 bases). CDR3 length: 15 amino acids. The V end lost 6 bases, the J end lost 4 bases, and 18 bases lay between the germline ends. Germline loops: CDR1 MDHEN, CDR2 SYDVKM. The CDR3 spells CASRTSQGRFYGYTF. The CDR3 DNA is TGTGCCAGCAGGACTTCCCAGGGGCGATTCTATGGCTACACCTTC.

The CDR3 region is CASSFDRSSYNEQFF. Written as DNA, the CDR3 is TGTGCCAGCAGCTTCGACAGGAGTTCCTACAATGAGCAGTTCTTC. The chain recombines TRBV13 with TRBJ2-1; tentatively, D is TRBD1 (6 bases). Trimming took 3 bases from V and 1 from J, leaving 10 bases between them. The germline CDR1 and CDR2 sequences are PRHDT and FYEKMQ (reference sequence). This CDR3 contains 15 residues.

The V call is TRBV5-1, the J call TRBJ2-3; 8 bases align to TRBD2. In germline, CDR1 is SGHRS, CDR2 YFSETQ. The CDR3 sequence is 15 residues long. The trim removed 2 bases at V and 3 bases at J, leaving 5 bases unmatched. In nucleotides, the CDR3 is TGCGCCAGCAGCTTCACGGGGGGGCTGACAGATACGCAGTATTTT. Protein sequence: CASSFTGGLTDTQYF. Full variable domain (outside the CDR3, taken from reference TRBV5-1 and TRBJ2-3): KAGVTQTPRYLIKTRGQQVTLSCSPISGHRSVSWYQQTPGQGLQFLFEYFSETQRNKGNFPGRFSGRQFSNSRSEMNVSTLELGDSALYLCASSFTGGLTDTQYFGPGTRLTVL.

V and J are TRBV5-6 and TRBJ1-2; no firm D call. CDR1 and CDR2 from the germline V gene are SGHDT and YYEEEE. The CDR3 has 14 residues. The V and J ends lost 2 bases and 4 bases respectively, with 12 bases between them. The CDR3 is CASSLLQYLYGYTF. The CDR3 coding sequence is TGTGCCAGCAGCTTACTGCAATATCTCTATGGCTACACCTTC.

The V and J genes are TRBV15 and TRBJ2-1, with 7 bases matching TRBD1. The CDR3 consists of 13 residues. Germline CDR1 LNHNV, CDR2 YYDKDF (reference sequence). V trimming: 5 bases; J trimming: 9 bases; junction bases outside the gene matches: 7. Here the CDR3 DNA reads TGTGCCACCAGCGGACCGGGACAGATTGAGCAGTTCTTC. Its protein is CATSGPGQIEQFF.